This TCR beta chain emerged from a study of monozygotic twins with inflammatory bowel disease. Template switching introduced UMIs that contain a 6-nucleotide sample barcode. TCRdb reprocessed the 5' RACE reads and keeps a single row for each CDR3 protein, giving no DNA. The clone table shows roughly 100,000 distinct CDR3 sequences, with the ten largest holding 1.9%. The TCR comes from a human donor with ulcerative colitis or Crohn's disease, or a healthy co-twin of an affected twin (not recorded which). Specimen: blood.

The CDR3: CASGGGYWGNQPQHF. The rearrangement joins TRBV12-3 or TRBV12-4 to TRBJ1-5. CDR3 length equals 15 residues.